A single sample gave rise to the 27 T cell receptor beta chains below, sequenced in a study of tumor and adjacent non-tumor tissue in lung cancer (dated by TCRdb to 2017 to 2018). Libraries were prepared through multiplex PCR. The instrument given in TCRdb is Illumina HiSeq 2500. TCRbeta libraries were built by three rounds of nested PCR using primers (Table S4), following protocols modified from ARM-PCR. The public reads were quality trimmed at Q25 with fastp and then assembled into clones with MiXCR by TCRdb, keeping productive beta chains. CDR3 protein sequences are deduplicated, and each keeps its most common genes and DNA. This sample gives approximately 120,000 distinct CDR3 sequences in total; roughly 67% of them show up just once. The ten largest clones capture over 10% of the sample. Bulk unsorted tissue served as the source for RNA extraction, and RNA quality was assessed using a NanoDrop ND-1000 and an Agilent 2100.

Sequencing input: lung tumor tissue. The source is a man under 40 with non-small cell lung cancer.

This chain joins TRBV20-1 and TRBJ1-1; no clear D gene. This CDR3 has 13 residues. Germline V gives CDR1 DFQATT, CDR2 SNEGSKA (reference sequence). The CDR3, as DNA: TGCTATGCTCCTCTTACACCCGACACTGAAGCTTTCTTT. This translates into CYAPLTPDTEAFF.

This clonotype came up many times. The V gene is TRBV20-1, the J gene TRBJ2-3, with 7 bases matching TRBD1. J was trimmed by 0 bases and V by 5 bases; bases with no gene match: 8. The CDR3 sequence is 15 residues long. Germline V gene sequence: CDR1 DFQATT, CDR2 SNEGSKA (reference sequence). CDR3 coding DNA: TGCAGTGCTGACCGACAGGGTGCTAGCACAGATACGCAGTATTTT. Protein sequence: CSADRQGASTDTQYF.

Note on this clonotype: This clone may be a read error of a much larger clone one base away. This sequence joins TRBV20-1 and TRBJ2-7, with 7 positions matching TRBD2. Trimming removed 6 bases from V and 2 bases from J; junction bases left unmatched: 10. The germline CDR1 and CDR2 sequences are DFQATT and SNEGSKA (reference sequence). The CDR3 contains 14 residues. Here the CDR3 reads CSANLGGNTYEQYF. CDR3 sequence (DNA): TGCAGTGCAAACTTGGGGGGGAATACCTACGAGCAGTACTTC.

For this clonotype: Mismatch with germline at one junction end may stem from a read error. CDR3 sequence reads: CTSSSRQPGLAGYGEQFF. The CDR3 DNA sequence: TGTACCAGCAGTTCCCGTCAGCCGGGACTAGCGGGATACGGTGAGCAGTTCTTC. The chain employs TRBV7-9 and TRBJ2-1; 13 nucleotides line up with TRBD2. Germline V gene data show CDR1 as SEHNR and CDR2 as FQNEAQ (reference sequence). The CDR3 runs 18 residues.

Worth noting for this clonotype: This may be a read error, as it is one base from a much larger clone. This sequence joins TRBV12-3 or TRBV12-4 and TRBJ1-2; tentative D call: TRBD1 (5 bases). This CDR3 contains 12 residues. Between the trimmed V and J ends, which lost 7 bases and 4 bases, there was a span of 10 bases. The CDR3 is CASKTAAYGYTF. CDR3 nucleotide sequence: TGTGCCAGCAAGACAGCAGCCTATGGCTACACCTTC.

The CDR3 is CASSEQLTVAYEQYF. In DNA, the CDR3 is TGTGCCAGCAGTGAACAATTGACCGTAGCCTACGAGCAGTACTTC. The chain carries TRBV6-1 and TRBJ2-7, with D unclear. Germline assignment: CDR1 MNHNS and CDR2 SASEGT. The V end lost 2 bases, the J end lost 2 bases, and 13 bases lay between the germline ends. The CDR3 has 15 amino acids.

As regards this clonotype: Because the CDR3 is missing its conserved closing phenylalanine or tryptophan, this is likely a read error. This chain joins TRBV5-5 and TRBJ1-4; 7 bases are a match to TRBD1. CDR1 and CDR2 from the germline V gene are SGHKS and YYEKEE (reference sequence). The CDR3 contains 13 residues. CDR3 loop: CASSIQGREKLFY. CDR3 DNA sequence: TGTGCTAGCAGTATACAGGGGCGGGAAAAACTGTTTTAT.

Regarding this clonotype: An end of the junction differs from the germline gene, which may be a read error. The chain combines TRBV6-2 or TRBV6-3 with TRBJ2-6; D unresolved. This CDR3 is built from 15 residues. CDR1 is MNHEY, CDR2 SVGEGT, per germline. DNA for the CDR3: TGTACCAGCAGTGCATGGGGAACCGGGGCCAACGTCCTGACTTTC. This encodes CTSSAWGTGANVLTF.

Many counts were recorded for this clonotype. The chain employs TRBV6-1 and TRBJ1-2; TRBD1 aligns across 8 bases. V shed 2 bases, J shed 5 bases, and the junction held 4 bases outside the gene matches. The CDR3 has 14 amino acids. Germline assignment: CDR1 MNHNS and CDR2 SASEGT. The CDR3 loop is CASSEWDRNYGYTF. The CDR3 region has the DNA TGTGCCAGCAGTGAATGGGACAGGAATTATGGCTACACCTTC.

This clonotype was seen at least ten times. This rearrangement joins TRBV5-1 to TRBJ1-1; D gene uncertain. Germline CDR1 reads SGHRS; CDR2 reads YFSETQ. The CDR3 is made up of 13 amino acids. Trimming took 0 bases from V and 3 from J, leaving 6 bases between them. DNA of the CDR3: TGCGCCAGCAGCTTGGCCTTTGACACTGAAGCTTTCTTT. The encoded protein is CASSLAFDTEAFF.

CDR3 in DNA: TGTGCCAGCAGCCATTCAGATCTCTCCTACGAGCAGTACTTC. Translation gives CASSHSDLSYEQYF. V is TRBV4-2 and J is TRBJ2-7; D gene uncertain. The CDR3 contains 14 residues. V was pared by 3 bases and J by 0 bases, with 9 bases between. CDR1 is LGHNA and CDR2 is YNFKEQ in the germline V gene.

Note on this clonotype: This may be a read error, as it is one base from a much larger clone. This sequence joins TRBV20-1 and TRBJ1-1, with D perhaps matching TRBD1 (5 bases). The CDR3 has 11 residues. V lost 6 bases to trimming and J lost 5 bases, with 10 bases between them. Germline lookup yields CDR1 DFQATT and CDR2 SNEGSKA (reference sequence). The CDR3 DNA is TGCAGTGCGTCAGGGAAGACTGAAGCTTTCTTT. Its translation: CSASGKTEAFF.

As to this clonotype: The junction departs from the called germline gene at one end, perhaps through a read error. The chain has TRBV20-1 and TRBJ1-4; no clear D gene. This CDR3 is 14 amino acids long. CDR1 DFQATT and CDR2 SNEGSKA come from the germline V gene (reference sequence). The CDR3: CSASDTRRRAKLFF. For the CDR3, the DNA is TGCAGTGCTAGCGATACGAGGAGGCGTGCAAAACTGTTTTTC.

Concerning this clonotype: One end of the junction is discordant with germline, which a read error may explain. The chain recombines TRBV20-1 with TRBJ1-6; maybe TRBD1 (6 bases). CDR3 length: 17 residues. Germline V CDR1 and CDR2: DFQATT, SNEGSKA (reference sequence). The CDR3 here is CSARASDRCSYNSPFHF. The CDR3 region has the DNA TGCAGTGCTAGAGCCTCCGACAGGTGCTCCTATAATTCACCCTTCCACTTT.

A note on this clonotype: A junction boundary mismatches the germline segment, possibly from a read error. V is TRBV5-6 and J is TRBJ1-3; maybe TRBD1 (5 bases). The CDR3 length is 16 residues. Per the germline V gene, CDR1 is SGHDT and CDR2 is YYEEEE. CDR3 protein: CASSPLKTATGNIIYF. As DNA, the CDR3 is TGTGCCAGCAGCCCCCTTAAGACAGCGACTGGAAACATCATATATTTT.

There are a few counts of this clonotype. This may be a read error, as it is one base from a much larger clone. The J gene is TRBJ2-3, the V gene TRBV20-1, with 8 bases lining up with TRBD2. V was pared by 5 bases and J by 4 bases, with 11 bases of the junction left unmatched. Germline assignment: CDR1 DFQATT and CDR2 SNEGSKA (reference sequence). This CDR3 is 15 amino acids long. The CDR3 DNA is TGCAGTGCTGATGCCTGGACTAGCCTCGCAGATACGCAGTATTTT. Amino acids: CSADAWTSLADTQYF.

About this clonotype itself: A clone one base away is much larger, so this may be a read error. J is TRBJ2-7 and V is TRBV20-1; D possibly corresponds to TRBD2 (6 bases). The CDR3 is 16 amino acids. Trimming removed 1 base from V and 3 bases from J, with 19 bases in between. Germline loops: CDR1 DFQATT, CDR2 SNEGSKA (reference sequence). For the CDR3, the DNA is TGCAGTGCTAGAGCTAGAGGGGAGGCGTTTGGCTACGAGCAGTACTTC. It translates to CSARARGEAFGYEQYF.

This clonotype appeared many times. This chain joins TRBV20-1 and TRBJ2-2, with D unresolved. Trimming removed 0 bases at V and 6 bases at J, with 5 bases between. The CDR3 has 12 amino acids. Germline lookup yields CDR1 DFQATT and CDR2 SNEGSKA (reference sequence). In DNA, the CDR3 is TGCAGTGCTAGAGATGGGCCCGGGGAGCTGTTTTTT. It is translated as CSARDGPGELFF.

This chain uses TRBV20-1 with TRBJ2-1, with D uncertain. In germline, CDR1 is DFQATT, CDR2 SNEGSKA (reference sequence). CDR3 length equals 13 residues. The CDR3 protein is CRAKGEANNEQFF. The DNA for the CDR3 is TGCAGAGCGAAGGGCGAGGCCAACAATGAGCAGTTCTTC.

This clonotype has more than one count but fewer than ten. At one end, the junction sequence differs from germline, possibly due to a read error. This sequence joins TRBV7-2 and TRBJ2-7, with D possibly matching TRBD2 (5 bases). The CDR3 has 15 residues. Germline loops: CDR1 SGHTA, CDR2 FQGNSA. The CDR3 coding sequence is TGTGTCAGCAGCCCGGGGTTCTCGCGGCACTACGAGCAGTACTTC. The encoded protein is CVSSPGFSRHYEQYF.

Details on this clonotype: Given the absence of the conserved phenylalanine or tryptophan at the CDR3 end, a read error is likely. V usage is TRBV6-2 or TRBV6-3 and J usage is TRBJ1-2; unclear D gene. The CDR3 sequence is 13 residues long. Germline CDR1 and CDR2: MNHEY and SVGEGT. The V and J ends lost 1 base and 6 bases respectively, with 9 bases between them. CDR3 bases: TGTGCCAGCAGTTACTTGAGTTTGGATGGCTACACCTTA. This translates into CASSYLSLDGYTL.

To note about this clonotype: This may arise from a read error, as a much more abundant clone is one base away. V is TRBV20-1 and J is TRBJ2-7; D ambiguous. Germline V gene lookup returns CDR1 DFQATT and CDR2 SNEGSKA (reference sequence). The CDR3 has 11 residues. CDR3 protein: CSARAAFEKYF. The CDR3 DNA reads as TGCAGTGCTAGAGCAGCATTCGAGAAGTACTTC.

For this clonotype: A clone one base away is much larger, so this may be a read error. The V call is TRBV20-1, the J call TRBJ2-1; tentatively, D is TRBD2 (6 bases). V lost 1 base to trimming and J lost 4 bases, with 14 bases between them. In germline, CDR1 is DFQATT, CDR2 SNEGSKA (reference sequence). The CDR3 extends over 15 amino acids. The CDR3 DNA reads TGCAGTGCTAGAGTCCAGAGTAGCGGTTACAATGAGCAGTTCTTC. Protein product: CSARVQSSGYNEQFF.

On this clonotype itself: A read error may explain this, as a much larger clone is one base away. CDR3 loop: CASSLATGRGTGELFF. CDR3 nucleotides: TGTGCCAGCAGCTTGGCGACAGGGCGGGGCACCGGGGAGCTGTTTTTT. This chain links TRBV5-4 with TRBJ2-2; weak D call: TRBD1 (7 bases). Trimming pared 0 bases from V and 4 bases from J, leaving 13 bases between. The germline V gene encodes CDR1 SGHNT and CDR2 YYREEE (reference sequence). This CDR3 spans 16 amino acids. The full variable domain, its missing parts supplied by reference TRBV5-4 and TRBJ2-2, is ETGVTQSPTHLIKTRGQQVTLRCSSQSGHNTVSWYQQALGQGPQFIFQYYREEENGRGNFPPRFSGLQFPNYSSELNVNALELDDSALYLCASSLATGRGTGELFFGEGSRLTVL.

The chain combines TRBV4-1 with TRBJ1-5; perhaps TRBD1 as D (5 bases). Per the germline V gene, CDR1 is MGHRA and CDR2 is YSYEKL. This CDR3 region has 14 residues. Here the CDR3 DNA reads TGCAGCAGCCAAGAGGGTAGGGGTGATCAGCCCCAGCATTTT. This codes for CSSQEGRGDQPQHF.

This clonotype was detected once. V gene TRBV20-1 combines with J gene TRBJ2-2, with D possibly being TRBD2 (6 bases). V was shortened by 0 bases and J by 4 bases, with 18 bases between the two germline ends. This CDR3 contains 17 residues. Germline-derived CDR1 and CDR2 are DFQATT and SNEGSKA (reference sequence). The CDR3 DNA reads TGCAGTGCTAGAGATCGGGCTAGCGAGGGTCTCACCGGGGAGCTGTTTTTT. The encoded protein is CSARDRASEGLTGELFF.

This clonotype showed up just a few times. A much larger clone is a single base away; this may be a read error. The chain has TRBV20-1 and TRBJ2-1; 11 nucleotides match TRBD2. CDR3 length: 16 amino acids. Germline CDR1 is DFQATT and CDR2 is SNEGSKA (reference sequence). Trimming cost V 3 bases and J 11 bases; bases outside gene matches: 15. CDR3 region: CSARDPRSGRAGKQFF. In DNA form, the CDR3 reads TGCAGTGCTAGGGATCCACGTAGCGGGAGGGCCGGGAAGCAGTTCTTC.